Below are 10 T cell receptor beta chains sequenced from a single sample in a study of CD8+ T cells in alopecia areata. Treatment described: oral pan-JAK inhibitor, 5-10 mg twice daily. RNA was isolated and reverse transcribed to cDNA, the sequencing template. The protocol was immunoSEQ multiplex PCR, while the TCRdb copy is restricted to in-frame clones and leaves out a portion. The table records fewer than 250,000 clones, around two fifths of them present only once. Sequenced material: CD4+ T cells sorted from blood, taken at week 34, from a patient treated with tofacitinib. These receptors were taken from a human donor with alopecia areata.

The chain has TRBV9 and TRBJ2-3; a weak D match, TRBD1 (5 bases). Trimming left V 0 bases short and J 4 bases short, with 15 bases between. The CDR3 is 16 residues long. CDR1 and CDR2 from the germline V gene are SGDLS and YYNGEE. The DNA for the CDR3 is TGTGCCAGCAGCGTAGGACAGCTGATCCGCGCAGATACGCAGTATTTT. Amino acids: CASSVGQLIRADTQYF.

This sequence joins TRBV5-1 and TRBJ2-4; 15 bases fit TRBD2. The CDR3 is 20 amino acids. Germline CDR1 is SGHRS and CDR2 is YFSETQ. The V and J ends lost 4 bases and 0 bases, in that order; junction bases with no gene match: 11. Here the CDR3 reads CASSTGLAGGSPIAKNIQYF. CDR3 nucleotides: TGCGCCAGCAGCACAGGACTAGCGGGAGGGTCACCTATAGCCAAAAACATTCAGTACTTC.

Only a few counts were recorded for this clone. V usage is TRBV6-6 and J usage is TRBJ1-5; perhaps TRBD1 as D (5 bases). Trimming removed 4 bases at V and 1 base at J, with 11 bases between. Germline values: CDR1 MNHNY, CDR2 SVGAGI (reference sequence). The CDR3 is made up of 15 amino acids. The CDR3 loop reads CASSLGVGSNQPQHF. The CDR3 DNA reads as TGTGCCAGCAGTTTGGGGGTCGGGAGCAATCAGCCCCAGCATTTT.

The chain joins TRBV25-1 to TRBJ1-1; 12 nucleotides align to TRBD1. CDR1 is MGHDK and CDR2 is SYGVNS in the germline V gene. Unmatched junction bases numbered 5, after V lost 1 base and J lost 11 bases. This CDR3 has 14 residues. The CDR3 DNA is TGTGCCAGCAGTGAATTGGGACAGGGGGCCGGGGCTTTCTTT. It encodes CASSELGQGAGAFF.

This chain uses TRBV4-1 with TRBJ1-1; D is ambiguous. Germline CDR1 reads MGHRA; CDR2 reads YSYEKL. This CDR3 contains 15 residues. Trimming stripped 1 base from V and 4 bases from J, with 13 bases between. CDR3 sequence reads: CASSQGRGLGTEAFF. CDR3 in DNA: TGCGCCAGCAGCCAAGGAAGAGGGTTGGGCACTGAAGCTTTCTTT.

The chain carries TRBV6-6 and TRBJ1-5, with 8 bases aligning to TRBD1. The CDR3 is 15 amino acids. CDR1 is MNHNY and CDR2 is SVGAGI in the germline V gene (reference sequence). Unmatched junction bases numbered 7, after V lost 7 bases and J lost 2 bases. The CDR3 nucleotides read TGTGCCAGCAAGATCCAGGGGGCGGGCAATCAGCCCCAGCATTTT. Its protein is CASKIQGAGNQPQHF.

This clone was seen only a few times. This chain links TRBV4-2 with TRBJ1-5; no definite D call. V gave up 1 base and J gave up 7 bases, with 14 bases separating them. Germline V CDR1 and CDR2: LGHNA, YNFKEQ. This CDR3 is built from 15 residues. CDR3 DNA: TGTGCCAGCAGCCAAGCCCTTGGTGTGGTACAGCCCCAGCATTTT. Amino acids: CASSQALGVVQPQHF.

J is TRBJ1-2 and V is TRBV6-5; D uncertain. The CDR3 sequence is 13 residues long. Trimming left V 8 bases short and J 4 bases short, with 14 bases between. The germline CDR1 and CDR2 sequences are MNHEY and SVGAGI. The CDR3: CASSEGLGYGYTF. CDR3 in DNA: TGTGCCAGCTCTGAGGGCCTTGGCTATGGCTACACCTTC.

The chain carries TRBV4-1 and TRBJ2-3, with a tentative D call TRBD2 (6 bases). The germline CDR1 and CDR2 sequences are MGHRA and YSYEKL. The V end lost 4 bases, the J end lost 6 bases, and 8 bases lay between the germline ends. The CDR3 has 12 amino acids. The CDR3 sequence is CASSLGGDTQYF. CDR3 DNA: TGCGCCAGCAGCCTGGGGGGTGATACGCAGTATTTT.

This chain connects TRBV7-9 to TRBJ1-2; no clear D gene. V lost 4 bases and J 3 bases, leaving 15 bases between the germline ends. The V gene's germline CDR1 is SEHNR and CDR2 FQNEAQ (reference sequence). CDR3 length: 15 amino acids. The CDR3 nucleotides read TGTGCCAGCAGCTCCCTGGTAGGACGGCACTATGGCTACACCTTC. Its translation is CASSSLVGRHYGYTF.